These 17 T cell receptor beta chains were sequenced from one sample in a study of brain T cells in children with intractable seizures. Profiled with immunoSEQ multiplex PCR; TCRdb holds only in-frame clones, not every one. This table holds more than 40,000 clones, over 75% found once. Source: peripheral blood, taken at surgery. The origin of the receptors is a girl aged 2-10 years with tuberous sclerosis and intractable seizures.

V gene TRBV5-1 combines with J gene TRBJ2-5; D perhaps matches TRBD2 (5 bases). Germline lookup yields CDR1 SGHRS and CDR2 YFSETQ. The V and J ends lost 6 bases and 2 bases respectively, with 17 bases between them. The CDR3 is 15 residues long. CDR3 DNA: TGCGCCAGCACGACTCAGAGCGGACCACAAGAGACCCAGTACTTC. Its translation: CASTTQSGPQETQYF.

CDR3 amino acids: CASSSPGTLYNEQFF. CDR3 sequence (DNA): TGTGCCAGCAGTTCGCCCGGGACACTATACAATGAGCAGTTCTTC. The V call is TRBV27, the J call TRBJ2-1; weak D call: TRBD1 (6 bases). The germline CDR1 and CDR2 sequences are MNHEY and SMNVEV (reference sequence). CDR3 length: 15 amino acids. Trimming took off 4 bases at V and 4 bases at J, with 14 bases between the two ends.

The V gene is TRBV28, the J gene TRBJ1-2, with TRBD1 identical over 7 bases. CDR1 is MDHEN and CDR2 is SYDVKM in the germline V gene. The CDR3 is 14 residues long. The ends lost 5 bases at V and 4 bases at J; junction bases unmatched: 7. CDR3 loop: CASSTGQRTYGYTF. CDR3 nucleotide sequence: TGTGCCAGCAGTACGGGACAGCGAACCTATGGCTACACCTTC.

J is TRBJ1-5 and V is TRBV4-1; D not resolved. V gave up 4 bases and J gave up 6 bases, with 13 bases separating them. This CDR3 contains 14 residues. Germline V gene data show CDR1 as MGHRA and CDR2 as YSYEKL. CDR3 amino acids: CASSPMGKRQPQHF. CDR3 nucleotide sequence: TGCGCCAGCAGCCCTATGGGGAAGCGTCAGCCCCAGCATTTT.

The genes are TRBV5-1 and TRBJ2-5, with TRBD2 matching over 9 bases. The germline V gene has CDR1 SGHRS and CDR2 YFSETQ. The CDR3 totals 14 residues. After removal of 0 bases from V and 5 bases from J, the junction contained 2 bases not matched to a gene. The DNA for the CDR3 is TGCGCCAGCAGCTTGGGTAGCGGGGGTGAGACCCAGTACTTC. Amino acids: CASSLGSGGETQYF. Based on the CDR3 plus reference TRBV5-1 and TRBJ2-5, the full variable domain is KAGVTQTPRYLIKTRGQQVTLSCSPISGHRSVSWYQQTPGQGLQFLFEYFSETQRNKGNFPGRFSGRQFSNSRSEMNVSTLELGDSALYLCASSLGSGGETQYFGPGTRLLVL.

The CDR3 region is CSVDGSTGELFF. The CDR3 DNA reads as TGCAGCGTTGACGGGTCCACCGGGGAGCTGTTTTTT. V usage is TRBV29-1 and J usage is TRBJ2-2; D unclear. V was pared by 3 bases and J by 4 bases, with 6 bases between. Germline CDR1 and CDR2: SQVTM and ANQGSEA. The CDR3 spans 12 residues.

The chain joins TRBV2 to TRBJ2-5; 14 bases align to TRBD2. Germline V gene data show CDR1 as SNHLY and CDR2 as FYNNEI. The CDR3 has 17 amino acids. J was trimmed by 3 bases and V by 6 bases; bases with no gene match: 9. CDR3 in DNA: TGTGCCAGCAGCCCTGGGACTAGCGGGGGCGTTAAAGAGACCCAGTACTTC. This gives the protein CASSPGTSGGVKETQYF. Based on the CDR3 plus reference TRBV2 and TRBJ2-5, the full variable domain is EPEVTQTPSHQVTQMGQEVILRCVPISNHLYFYWYRQILGQKVEFLVSFYNNEISEKSEIFDDQFSVERPDGSNFTLKIRSTKLEDSAMYFCASSPGTSGGVKETQYFGPGTRLLVL.

This clone appeared a single time. CDR3 bases: TGTGCCAGCAGTTTTACGGGGAACACCGGGGAGCTGTTTTTT. It specifies CASSFTGNTGELFF. The rearrangement links TRBV27 to TRBJ2-2; D remains ambiguous. With 3 bases removed from V and 1 base from J, the gap between germline ends came to 6 bases. The CDR3 spans 14 residues. CDR1 and CDR2 (germline): MNHEY, SMNVEV (reference sequence).

V usage is TRBV6-1 and J usage is TRBJ1-2, with D perhaps matching TRBD1 (5 bases). Trimming left V 1 base short and J 7 bases short, with 16 bases between. Germline CDR1 and CDR2: MNHNS and SASEGT. CDR3 length equals 15 residues. The CDR3 bases are TGTGCCAGCAGTGAAGGTCCCCAGGGAATAGCTGGCTACACCTTC. This sequence encodes CASSEGPQGIAGYTF.

V usage is TRBV15 and J usage is TRBJ1-2; D is perhaps TRBD1 (6 bases). V lost 5 bases and J 1 base, leaving 14 bases between the germline ends. The CDR3 runs 15 residues. The germline CDR1 and CDR2 sequences are LNHNV and YYDKDF (reference sequence). The CDR3 bases are TGTGCCACCAGCGGAGCCGGGACAATTAACTATGGCTACACCTTC. Protein sequence: CATSGAGTINYGYTF.

The V and J genes are TRBV5-1 and TRBJ1-1; TRBD1 matches 7 bases. The CDR3 runs 14 residues. V trimming: 5 bases; J trimming: 0 bases; junction bases outside the gene matches: 4. Germline CDR1 SGHRS, CDR2 YFSETQ. In DNA form, the CDR3 reads TGCGCCAGCAGACTGACAGGGTTGAACACTGAAGCTTTCTTT. This sequence encodes CASRLTGLNTEAFF.

CDR3 protein: CASSLRGGEKLFF. CDR3 nucleotide sequence: TGTGCCAGCAGCTTACGGGGCGGTGAAAAACTGTTTTTT. This chain joins TRBV5-4 and TRBJ1-4, with D possibly matching TRBD1 (5 bases). V shed 2 bases and J shed 7 bases, with 9 bases lying between them. This CDR3 is built from 13 residues. CDR1 is SGHNT, CDR2 YYREEE, per germline (reference sequence). The whole variable domain, remainder taken from reference TRBV5-4 and TRBJ1-4, is ETGVTQSPTHLIKTRGQQVTLRCSSQSGHNTVSWYQQALGQGPQFIFQYYREEENGRGNFPPRFSGLQFPNYSSELNVNALELDDSALYLCASSLRGGEKLFFGSGTQLSVL.

The rearrangement joins TRBV5-1 to TRBJ2-1; 9 bases are shared with TRBD2. The CDR3 length is 15 residues. Germline V CDR1 and CDR2: SGHRS, YFSETQ. Trimming removed 3 bases from V and 3 bases from J; junction bases left unmatched: 4. The CDR3 protein is CASSSLAGSYNEQFF. For the CDR3, the DNA is TGCGCCAGCAGCTCCCTAGCGGGGAGCTACAATGAGCAGTTCTTC. Full variable domain (outside the CDR3, taken from reference TRBV5-1 and TRBJ2-1): KAGVTQTPRYLIKTRGQQVTLSCSPISGHRSVSWYQQTPGQGLQFLFEYFSETQRNKGNFPGRFSGRQFSNSRSEMNVSTLELGDSALYLCASSSLAGSYNEQFFGPGTRLTVL.

The gene calls are TRBV6-5 and TRBJ1-2; 7 bases fit TRBD1. This CDR3 has 14 residues. With V trimmed by 6 bases and J by 1 base, 5 bases remained unmatched. CDR1 MNHEY and CDR2 SVGAGI come from the germline V gene. DNA of the CDR3: TGTGCCAGCAGCCGGGACAGAATTAACTATGGCTACACCTTC. Translated: CASSRDRINYGYTF.

This chain links TRBV3-1 (or the pseudogene TRBV3-2) with TRBJ1-1, with 7 positions matching TRBD1. The CDR3 loop spans 15 amino acids. Looked up from germline, CDR1 is LGHDT and CDR2 is YNNKEL (reference sequence). Trimming cost V 3 bases and J 1 base; bases outside gene matches: 5. CDR3 in DNA: TGTGCCAGCAGCCACTTCCAGGGGGGGAACACTGAAGCTTTCTTT. Protein product: CASSHFQGGNTEAFF.

The chain is built from TRBV10-3 and TRBJ2-1, with 12 bases fitting TRBD2. Germline values: CDR1 ENHRY, CDR2 SYGVKD. The CDR3 is 15 amino acids. With 4 bases clipped from V and 5 bases from J, the junction kept 3 bases outside the gene matches. CDR3 DNA sequence: TGTGCCATCAGTGGGACTAGCGGGGTAAACAATGAGCAGTTCTTC. Its protein is CAISGTSGVNNEQFF.

The rearrangement links TRBV6-5 to TRBJ1-3; D is undetermined. Germline V gene lookup returns CDR1 MNHEY and CDR2 SVGAGI. CDR3 length: 15 residues. V was cut by 6 bases and J by 0 bases, with 12 bases left in between. CDR3 sequence: CASRRSVSSGNTIYF. The CDR3 coding sequence is TGTGCCAGCAGACGCTCTGTGAGCTCTGGAAACACCATATATTTT.